The T cell receptor beta chain described here comes from a study of blood T cell repertoires in COVID-19. Assay used: immunoSEQ multiplex PCR; TCRdb lists only in-frame clones, some missing. The data hold approximately 500,000 clones, with around 87% observed a single time. The V and J ends lost 7 bases and 0 bases respectively, with 9 bases between them. The CDR3 is made up of 13 amino acids. The chain carries TRBV12-3 or TRBV12-4 and TRBJ1-1, with D hard to call. The TCR sequence derives from a woman aged 40 to 49 who had recovered from COVID-19. Sequenced material: PBMCs or T cells enriched from blood (not recorded which). The CDR3 spells CASTIALNTEAFF. CDR3 nucleotide sequence: TGTGCCAGCACCATCGCGCTGAACACTGAAGCTTTCTTT.